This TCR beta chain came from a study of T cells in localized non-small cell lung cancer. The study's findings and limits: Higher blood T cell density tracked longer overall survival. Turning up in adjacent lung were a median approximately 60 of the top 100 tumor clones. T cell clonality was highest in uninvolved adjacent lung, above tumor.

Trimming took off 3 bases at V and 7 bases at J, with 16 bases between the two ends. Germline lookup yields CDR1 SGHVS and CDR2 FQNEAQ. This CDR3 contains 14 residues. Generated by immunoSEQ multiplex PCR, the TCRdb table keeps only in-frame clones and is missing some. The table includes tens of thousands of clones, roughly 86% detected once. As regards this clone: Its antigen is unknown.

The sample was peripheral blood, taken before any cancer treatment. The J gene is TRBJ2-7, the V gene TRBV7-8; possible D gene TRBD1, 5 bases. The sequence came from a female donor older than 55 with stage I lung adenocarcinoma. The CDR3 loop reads CASSFSRELREQYF. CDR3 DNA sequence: TGTGCCAGCAGCTTTAGCAGGGAACTTCGGGAGCAGTACTTC.